Presented here are 32 T cell receptor beta chains from one specimen sequenced in a study of cytomegalovirus exposure and HLA in healthy donors. 60 Vbeta and 13 Jbeta primers were used in PCR. TCRdb's copy holds only in-frame clones and misses some; the assay was immunoSEQ multiplex PCR. The data hold approximately 210,000 clones, with roughly 77% observed a single time. The specimen sequenced was PBMCs. The receptors were gathered from a male donor in good health and CMV-seropositive.

The sample holds one count of this clone. This sequence joins TRBV5-1 and TRBJ2-7; TRBD2 matches at 9 bases. In germline, CDR1 is SGHRS, CDR2 YFSETQ. J gave up 1 base and V 4 bases, and 6 bases lay outside the gene matches. This CDR3 has 15 amino acids. In DNA, the CDR3 is TGCGCCAGCAGCCCCGGACTAGCGTCATCCTACGAGCAGTACTTC. This codes for CASSPGLASSYEQYF.

The CDR3 region has the DNA TGTGCCAGCAGACACGAGGGCTCTACTAATTCACCCCTCCACTTT. Protein product: CASRHEGSTNSPLHF. The chain carries TRBV25-1 and TRBJ1-6; no definite D call. Between the trimmed V and J ends, which lost 6 bases and 6 bases, there was a span of 15 bases. Germline V gene lookup returns CDR1 MGHDK and CDR2 SYGVNS. This CDR3 is 15 amino acids long.

The J gene is TRBJ2-7, the V gene TRBV2, with 8 bases that match TRBD1. The germline V gene encodes CDR1 SNHLY and CDR2 FYNNEI. The V gene end was trimmed by 11 bases and the J gene end by 2 bases; junction bases not matched to a gene: 11. This CDR3 comprises 14 residues. DNA of the CDR3: TGTGCCGGATTAAGACAGGGGAGAACCTACGAGCAGTACTTC. Amino acids: CAGLRQGRTYEQYF.

The V and J genes are TRBV28 and TRBJ1-2, with 7 bases matching TRBD1. The germline V gene encodes CDR1 MDHEN and CDR2 SYDVKM. The V gene end was trimmed by 5 bases and the J gene end by 0 bases; junction bases not matched to a gene: 9. CDR3 length equals 16 residues. Here the CDR3 reads CASSPSNRGANYGYTF. The CDR3 DNA reads as TGTGCCAGCAGTCCTAGCAACAGGGGCGCTAACTATGGCTACACCTTC.

The rearrangement joins TRBV28 to TRBJ1-1; 7 nucleotides match TRBD1. CDR3 length equals 16 residues. The junction had 8 bases not matched to a gene; V was cut back by 4 bases and J by 0 bases. Germline CDR1 and CDR2: MDHEN and SYDVKM. CDR3 DNA sequence: TGTGCCAGCAGTTCAGGGGGACGGCTTATGAACACTGAAGCTTTCTTT. The encoded protein is CASSSGGRLMNTEAFF.

The chain recombines TRBV5-1 with TRBJ2-7; 10 nucleotides agree with TRBD1. Germline CDR1 reads SGHRS; CDR2 reads YFSETQ. Germline trimming cut 3 bases from V and 3 bases from J; bases unmatched to any gene: 3. The CDR3 spans 14 residues. The CDR3 DNA sequence: TGCGCCAGCAGCTCCGGGGACAGGGGCTACGAGCAGTACTTC. The encoded protein is CASSSGDRGYEQYF.

The chain couples TRBV7-2 to TRBJ1-1, with a possible D match to TRBD1 (5 bases). The CDR3 consists of 14 residues. CDR1 is SGHTA, CDR2 FQGNSA, per germline. Trimming removed 5 bases at V and 0 bases at J, with 10 bases between. CDR3 residues: CASSPDKMNTEAFF. The CDR3 coding sequence is TGTGCCAGCAGCCCGGACAAGATGAACACTGAAGCTTTCTTT.

This chain connects TRBV7-6 to TRBJ2-3, with 9 bases lining up with TRBD1. Germline assignment: CDR1 SGHVS and CDR2 FNYEAQ. The CDR3 covers 16 residues. V lost 1 base, J lost 4 bases, and 6 bases stayed unmatched. The CDR3 DNA reads TGTGCCAGCAGCTTAGAGGGACAGGGATTCCCAGATACGCAGTATTTT. Its translation is CASSLEGQGFPDTQYF.

The chain couples TRBV7-2 to TRBJ2-1; 7 bases line up with TRBD2. Trimming cost V 5 bases and J 4 bases; bases outside gene matches: 11. The CDR3 is 16 amino acids. From germline, CDR1 is SGHTA and CDR2 FQGNSA. This CDR3 is CASSAPSAGPYNEQFF. The CDR3 DNA sequence: TGTGCCAGCAGCGCTCCCTCAGCGGGACCTTACAATGAGCAGTTCTTC.

This chain connects TRBV11-2 to TRBJ2-5; 7 positions agree with TRBD2. CDR1 is SGHAT and CDR2 is FQNNGV in the germline V gene. V trimming: 1 base; J trimming: 5 bases; junction bases outside the gene matches: 10. CDR3 length equals 16 residues. CDR3 sequence: CASSLARGRSGETQYF. DNA for the CDR3: TGTGCCAGCAGCTTAGCTCGCGGGAGAAGTGGGGAGACCCAGTACTTC.

The chain recombines TRBV19 with TRBJ2-1; 8 bases fit TRBD2. CDR1 is LNHDA and CDR2 is SQIVND in the germline V gene (reference sequence). The CDR3 extends over 14 amino acids. Trimming removed 2 bases from V and 10 bases from J; junction bases left unmatched: 7. The CDR3 coding sequence is TGTGCCAGTAGTATACCCGGGGTAGCGGGAGAGCAGTTCTTC. Its translation is CASSIPGVAGEQFF.

The chain has TRBV4-3 and TRBJ1-1; no reliable D call. CDR3 length: 17 residues. Germline CDR1 is LGHNA and CDR2 is YSLEER. Trimming shortened V by 3 bases and J by 3 bases, and 20 bases separated the two germline ends. This CDR3 reads CASSHEPPAALDTEAFF. As DNA, the CDR3 is TGCGCCAGCAGCCACGAACCCCCGGCGGCTTTGGACACTGAAGCTTTCTTT.

The chain couples TRBV5-5 to TRBJ1-2; TRBD1 is a possible D gene (5 bases). CDR3 size: 13 residues. V was trimmed by 4 bases and J by 2 bases, leaving 9 bases between them. Per the germline V gene, CDR1 is SGHKS and CDR2 is YYEKEE (reference sequence). The CDR3 is CASSPDRNYGYTF. The CDR3 DNA reads as TGTGCCAGCAGCCCAGACAGAAACTATGGCTACACCTTC. Variable domain in full (rest from reference TRBV5-5 and TRBJ1-2): DAGVTQSPTHLIKTRGQQVTLRCSPISGHKSVSWYQQVLGQGPQFIFQYYEKEERGRGNFPDRFSARQFPNYSSELNVNALLLGDSALYLCASSPDRNYGYTFGSGTRLTVV.

The rearrangement joins TRBV7-2 to TRBJ1-1; no reliable D call. This CDR3 is built from 13 residues. Trimming removed 2 bases at V and 2 bases at J, with 6 bases between. Germline V gene data show CDR1 as SGHTA and CDR2 as FQGNSA. The CDR3 bases are TGTGCCAGCAGCTTAAAAGCAAACACTGAAGCTTTCTTT. This gives the protein CASSLKANTEAFF.

The gene calls are TRBV5-8 and TRBJ2-1; perhaps TRBD2 as D (6 bases). V was clipped by 1 base and J by 5 bases, with 10 bases between them. The CDR3 is 14 amino acids. Germline-derived CDR1 and CDR2 are SGHTS and YDEGEE. The CDR3 here is CASSLRTTNNEQFF. The CDR3 bases are TGTGCCAGCAGCTTGAGGACTACTAACAATGAGCAGTTCTTC. Variable domain in full (rest from reference TRBV5-8 and TRBJ2-1): EAGVTQSPTHLIKTRGQQATLRCSPISGHTSVYWYQQALGLGLQFLLWYDEGEERNRGNFPPRFSGRQFPNYSSELNVNALELEDSALYLCASSLRTTNNEQFFGPGTRLTVL.

The chain joins TRBV7-6 to TRBJ2-5; a possible D gene is TRBD1 (6 bases). CDR3 length equals 15 residues. CDR1 is SGHVS and CDR2 is FNYEAQ in the germline V gene. V was pared by 3 bases and J by 4 bases, with 15 bases between. CDR3 residues: CASSLVYRDRETQYF. The CDR3 DNA reads TGTGCCAGCAGCTTGGTTTACAGGGATCGAGAGACCCAGTACTTC. The variable domain in full, completed from reference TRBV7-6 and TRBJ2-5, reads GAGVSQSPRYKVTKRGQDVALRCDPISGHVSLYWYRQALGQGPEFLTYFNYEAQQDKSGLPNDRFSAERPEGSISTLTIQRTEQRDSAMYRCASSLVYRDRETQYFGPGTRLLVL.

This chain connects TRBV7-2 to TRBJ2-1; 9 bases are shared with TRBD2. Germline lookup yields CDR1 SGHTA and CDR2 FQGNSA. CDR3 length: 15 residues. Trimming took 6 bases from V and 7 from J; bases not matched to a gene: 10. In DNA, the CDR3 is TGTGCCAGCAGGCTACTAGCGGGTGATAATAATGAGCAGTTCTTC. Its protein is CASRLLAGDNNEQFF. The whole variable domain, remainder taken from reference TRBV7-2 and TRBJ2-1, is GAGVSQSPSNKVTEKGKDVELRCDPISGHTALYWYRQSLGQGLEFLIYFQGNSAPDKSGLPSDRFSAERTGGSVSTLTIQRTQQEDSAVYLCASRLLAGDNNEQFFGPGTRLTVL.

This chain's CDR3 is CASSPGRQGNYEQYF. DNA of the CDR3: TGTGCCAGCAGTCCAGGGAGACAGGGGAACTACGAGCAGTACTTC. The chain links TRBV28 to TRBJ2-7; 8 bases are a match to TRBD1. Germline-derived CDR1 and CDR2 are MDHEN and SYDVKM. V lost 5 bases and J lost 3; bases outside the gene matches: 9. The CDR3 has 15 amino acids.

V usage is TRBV6-1 and J usage is TRBJ1-6; 10 bases line up with TRBD1. The J segment lost 11 bases and the V segment lost 3 bases, leaving 4 bases of the junction unmatched. CDR3 length: 14 amino acids. The germline V gene encodes CDR1 MNHNS and CDR2 SASEGT. CDR3 sequence: CASSDGTGAPPLHF. CDR3 nucleotide sequence: TGTGCCAGCAGTGATGGGACAGGGGCTCCACCCCTCCACTTT.

As for this clone: At the DNA level, this CDR3 is encoded by other sequences in the same sample as well. The V and J genes are TRBV28 and TRBJ2-7; D is perhaps TRBD1 (6 bases). V lost 6 bases, J lost 2 bases, and 11 bases lay in between. The CDR3 runs to 13 residues. CDR1 and CDR2 from the germline V gene are MDHEN and SYDVKM. The CDR3 DNA is TGTGCCAGCAGCCCCGGACAGCCCTACGAGCAGTACTTC. This encodes CASSPGQPYEQYF.

The rearrangement uses TRBV6-5 and TRBJ1-5, with unresolved D. Germline CDR1 is MNHEY and CDR2 is SVGAGI. The V end was cut by 5 bases, the J end by 2 bases, with 10 bases between. The CDR3 loop spans 14 amino acids. This CDR3 reads CASSPTRGNQPQHF. Here the CDR3 DNA reads TGTGCCAGCAGTCCTACTAGGGGCAATCAGCCCCAGCATTTT.

The chain has TRBV6-5 and TRBJ1-4, with no clear D. This CDR3 has 12 amino acids. The ends were cut back, 6 bases at V and 7 bases at J, with 9 bases in the middle. Germline V lookup: CDR1 MNHEY, CDR2 SVGAGI. The CDR3 region has the DNA TGTGCCAGCAGCTCCGGAGGTGAAAAACTGTTTTTT. This sequence encodes CASSSGGEKLFF.

This clone came up once. This chain uses TRBV5-8 with TRBJ1-5; TRBD1 is a possible D gene (5 bases). Germline CDR1 reads SGHTS; CDR2 reads YDEGEE. V was trimmed by 2 bases and J by 2 bases, leaving 8 bases between them. The CDR3 is made up of 14 amino acids. CDR3 DNA: TGTGCCAGCAGCTTTCGGGGGGGCAATCAGCCCCAGCATTTT. This codes for CASSFRGGNQPQHF.

The J gene is TRBJ1-5, the V gene TRBV28; 7 bases match TRBD1. Trimming removed 1 base from V and 7 bases from J; junction bases left unmatched: 7. This CDR3 spans 15 amino acids. Per the germline V gene, CDR1 is MDHEN and CDR2 is SYDVKM. The CDR3 region is CASSLLTGYGQPQHF. Here the CDR3 DNA reads TGTGCCAGCAGTTTATTGACAGGGTACGGGCAGCCCCAGCATTTT.

The CDR3: CASSSLQQGDEQFF. The CDR3 coding sequence is TGTGCCAGCAGCTCACTCCAACAGGGAGATGAGCAGTTCTTC. The chain recombines TRBV7-3 with TRBJ2-1, with a weak D call TRBD1 (6 bases). Germline CDR1 SGHTA, CDR2 FQGTGA. The V and J ends lost 4 bases and 8 bases respectively, with 15 bases between them. The CDR3 covers 14 residues.

The V gene is TRBV6-1, the J gene TRBJ2-3; no clear D gene. The CDR3 is made up of 12 amino acids. Germline lookup yields CDR1 MNHNS and CDR2 SASEGT. Trimming removed 9 bases at V and 8 bases at J, with 15 bases between. As DNA, the CDR3 is TGTGCCAGTCCCCCTAGTTTAGGTACGCAGTATTTT. Translation gives CASPPSLGTQYF.

This chain links TRBV19 with TRBJ1-2, with TRBD1 matching 9 bases. Per germline, CDR1 LNHDA and CDR2 SQIVND (reference sequence). The J segment lost 1 base and the V segment lost 4 bases, leaving 7 bases of the junction unmatched. This CDR3 spans 16 amino acids. CDR3 residues: CASSTLQGAVNYGYTF. The CDR3 bases are TGTGCCAGTAGTACCCTACAGGGGGCCGTTAACTATGGCTACACCTTC.

This chain uses TRBV5-1 with TRBJ2-5; a possible D gene is TRBD2 (5 bases). V gave up 2 bases and J gave up 4 bases, with 18 bases separating them. This CDR3 is 16 amino acids long. CDR1 is SGHRS, CDR2 YFSETQ, per germline. The CDR3 DNA reads as TGCGCCAGCAGCTTTGGTGTGCAGGAGGCCCTAGAGACCCAGTACTTC. Residues: CASSFGVQEALETQYF.

The chain has TRBV13 and TRBJ2-1; unclear D gene. V was cut by 1 base and J by 0 bases, with 10 bases left in between. The CDR3 length is 16 residues. CDR1 is PRHDT, CDR2 FYEKMQ, per germline (reference sequence). CDR3 sequence (DNA): TGTGCCAGCAGCTTAGTGGGCCAAACCTCCTACAATGAGCAGTTCTTC. Residues: CASSLVGQTSYNEQFF.

The chain's CDR3 is CASSRRGGEQYF. The CDR3 coding sequence is TGTGCCAGCAGCCGGCGAGGGGGCGAGCAGTACTTC. The V call is TRBV7-8, the J call TRBJ2-5, with D possibly TRBD1 on 6 matching bases. Near its end, the DNA agrees better with TRBJ2-7, so the J call may be wrong. The CDR3 totals 12 residues. Germline CDR1 SGHVS, CDR2 FQNEAQ.

This rearrangement joins TRBV15 to TRBJ1-2; 10 bases match TRBD1. Per germline, CDR1 LNHNV and CDR2 YYDKDF (reference sequence). CDR3 length equals 14 residues. With V trimmed by 6 bases and J by 3 bases, 4 bases remained unmatched. CDR3 loop: CATSEDRGDYGYTF. The CDR3, as DNA: TGTGCCACCAGTGAGGACAGGGGGGACTATGGCTACACCTTC.

The CDR3 sequence is CAWSPGLTGYEQYF. For the CDR3, the DNA is TGTGCCTGGAGCCCGGGACTCACTGGATACGAGCAGTACTTC. The V gene is TRBV30, the J gene TRBJ2-7, with D possibly TRBD2 on 6 matching bases. The V gene lost 3 bases and the J gene lost 4 bases, with 16 bases spanning the gap. Germline-derived CDR1 and CDR2 are GTSNPN and SVGIG (reference sequence). CDR3 size: 14 residues.